These 21 T cell receptor beta chains were all obtained from the same sample, sequenced in a study of T cell clonotyping in hematopoietic cell transplantation. Method: immunoSEQ multiplex PCR; TCRdb's copy keeps in-frame clones and lacks some. The table includes some 35,000 clones, roughly 95% detected once. Time point indicated: recipient sample about 28 days before transplant, after cytoreduction. This specimen was peripheral blood mononuclear cells, taken before stem cell transplant. These receptors all come from a middle-aged man with chronic myeloid leukemia. Some clones in this sample may be carry-over from other donors' samples.

The DNA of the CDR3 is TGTGCCAGTAGTTTCACAGGGGGAGAGACCCAGTACTTC. As protein: CASSFTGGETQYF. The chain couples TRBV19 to TRBJ2-5; 8 nucleotides agree with TRBD1. Looked up from germline, CDR1 is LNHDA and CDR2 is SQIVND (reference sequence). This CDR3 region has 13 residues. J was trimmed by 4 bases and V by 5 bases; bases with no gene match: 3.

This rearrangement joins TRBV2 to TRBJ1-5; maybe TRBD1 (6 bases). CDR1 is SNHLY and CDR2 is FYNNEI in the germline V gene. Trimming shortened V by 0 bases and J by 7 bases, and 13 bases separated the two germline ends. The CDR3 has 15 amino acids. CDR3 residues: CASSEAGGRSQPQHF. As DNA, the CDR3 is TGTGCCAGCAGTGAAGCAGGGGGGAGGAGCCAGCCCCAGCATTTT.

The rearrangement uses TRBV4-1 and TRBJ2-7; D might be TRBD2 (6 bases). The CDR3 extends over 13 amino acids. Per germline, CDR1 MGHRA and CDR2 YSYEKL. V gave up 5 bases and J gave up 1 base, with 9 bases separating them. The CDR3: CASSSGTSYEQYF. The CDR3 DNA is TGCGCCAGCAGCTCCGGGACTTCCTACGAGCAGTACTTC.

As regards this clone: Other DNA sequences from this sample encode an identical CDR3 as well. This chain uses TRBV5-1 with TRBJ2-3; no definite D call. Germline V CDR1 and CDR2: SGHRS, YFSETQ. The V gene lost 0 bases and the J gene lost 1 base, with 3 bases spanning the gap. There are 13 residues in the CDR3. The CDR3 reads CASSLGGTDTQYF. Written as DNA, the CDR3 is TGCGCCAGCAGCTTGGGGGGCACAGATACGCAGTATTTT.

This clone was detected once. The chain joins TRBV27 to TRBJ2-5, with D unclear. The V end was cut by 2 bases, the J end by 0 bases, with 4 bases between. CDR3 length: 13 amino acids. Germline V gene sequence: CDR1 MNHEY, CDR2 SMNVEV (reference sequence). The CDR3 here is CASSLGHQETQYF. In DNA form, the CDR3 reads TGTGCCAGCAGTTTAGGTCACCAAGAGACCCAGTACTTC.

This sequence joins TRBV27 and TRBJ2-7, with 7 bases fitting TRBD2. V dropped 3 bases and J dropped 0; count of bases not matched to a gene: 8. The CDR3 is made up of 16 amino acids. From germline, CDR1 is MNHEY and CDR2 SMNVEV (reference sequence). CDR3 in amino acids: CASSFSGLLSSYEQYF. CDR3 bases: TGTGCCAGCAGTTTTTCGGGACTATTGAGCTCCTACGAGCAGTACTTC.

This chain uses TRBV19 with TRBJ1-5; D is possibly TRBD1 (5 bases). CDR1 is LNHDA and CDR2 is SQIVND in the germline V gene (reference sequence). The V and J ends lost 2 bases and 5 bases respectively, with 13 bases between them. CDR3 size: 15 residues. CDR3 sequence: CASSINGAWDQPQHF. CDR3 coding DNA: TGTGCCAGTAGTATAAATGGGGCCTGGGATCAGCCCCAGCATTTT.

The CDR3 DNA reads as TGCGCCAGCAGCCAAGATAACTCAGGCAGAGGGAACACTGAAGCTTTCTTT. The encoded protein is CASSQDNSGRGNTEAFF. The chain combines TRBV4-3 with TRBJ1-1; D remains ambiguous. The CDR3 loop spans 17 amino acids. Germline V gene data show CDR1 as LGHNA and CDR2 as YSLEER. Trimming removed 0 bases at V and 1 base at J, with 15 bases between.

By proportion, this clone is medium-sized. The chain uses TRBV6-1 and TRBJ2-1; D is perhaps TRBD1 (7 bases). This CDR3 comprises 15 residues. The germline V and J ends were trimmed by 5 bases and 8 bases, with 19 bases remaining between them. CDR1 and CDR2 from the germline V gene are MNHNS and SASEGT. CDR3 region: CASSRNRGGLDEQFF. The CDR3 bases are TGTGCCAGCAGTAGGAACAGGGGAGGTTTGGATGAGCAGTTCTTC.

The genes are TRBV28 and TRBJ2-7; D may be TRBD2 (6 bases). The germline CDR1 and CDR2 sequences are MDHEN and SYDVKM. Trimming cost V 7 bases and J 2 bases, with 9 bases left between them. The CDR3 length is 12 residues. This CDR3 reads CASTPSAYEQYF. CDR3 sequence (DNA): TGTGCCAGCACCCCTAGCGCCTACGAGCAGTACTTC.

The sample holds one count of this clone. V gene TRBV5-4 combines with J gene TRBJ2-7; possibly TRBD1 or TRBD2 for D (5 bases each). The CDR3 is 13 residues long. V lost 3 bases and J 7 bases, leaving 14 bases between the germline ends. Germline V lookup: CDR1 SGHNT, CDR2 YYREEE (reference sequence). This CDR3 is CASSSREPGEQYF. The CDR3 coding sequence is TGTGCCAGCAGCTCCAGGGAACCGGGGGAGCAGTACTTC.

The gene calls are TRBV10-3 and TRBJ2-1; the match to TRBD2 covers 8 bases. The CDR3 totals 16 residues. V lost 5 bases, J lost 3 bases, and 9 bases stayed unmatched. Germline CDR1 ENHRY, CDR2 SYGVKD. DNA for the CDR3: TGTGCCATCAGTCCACCCGGCCGGGGGGGCTACAATGAGCAGTTCTTC. Residues: CAISPPGRGGYNEQFF.

J is TRBJ1-6 and V is TRBV30; D is ambiguous. Trimming pared 5 bases from V and 1 base from J, leaving 6 bases between. The germline V gene encodes CDR1 GTSNPN and CDR2 SVGIG (reference sequence). CDR3 length: 13 amino acids. The CDR3 protein is CAWAGSYNSPLHF. In DNA form, the CDR3 reads TGTGCCTGGGCGGGATCCTATAATTCACCCCTCCACTTT.

The genes are TRBV7-2 and TRBJ1-1, with a tentative D call TRBD1 (6 bases). CDR3 length equals 14 residues. Trimming removed 1 base at V and 0 bases at J, with 6 bases between. Per germline, CDR1 SGHTA and CDR2 FQGNSA. The DNA for the CDR3 is TGTGCCAGCAGCTTAGGGACAGTGAACACTGAAGCTTTCTTT. Translating it yields CASSLGTVNTEAFF.

The chain employs TRBV7-9 and TRBJ1-2, with D maybe TRBD1 (5 bases). Germline CDR1 reads SEHNR; CDR2 reads FQNEAQ (reference sequence). This CDR3 contains 14 residues. The V end lost 5 bases, the J end lost 0 bases, and 10 bases lay between the germline ends. CDR3 sequence: CASSMDTPNYGYTF. The CDR3 coding sequence is TGTGCCAGCAGCATGGACACTCCTAACTATGGCTACACCTTC.

The V call is TRBV23-1, the J call TRBJ1-1, with D perhaps matching TRBD1 (6 bases). TRBV23-1 is treated as an ORF (open reading frame) with a function not yet certain. The CDR3 is made up of 16 amino acids. V dropped 5 bases and J dropped 3 bases, with 19 bases sitting between them. The CDR3 loop reads CASSYYGGAPDTEAFF. The DNA of the CDR3 is TGCGCCAGCAGTTATTATGGGGGCGCCCCGGACACTGAAGCTTTCTTT.

The genes are TRBV11-3 and TRBJ2-2, with no clear D. Germline loops: CDR1 SGHNT, CDR2 YENEEA. The CDR3 loop spans 15 amino acids. V was cut by 5 bases and J by 4 bases, with 14 bases left in between. CDR3 sequence: CASSDVGSGTGELFF. DNA of the CDR3: TGTGCCAGCAGCGACGTGGGTTCGGGCACCGGGGAGCTGTTTTTT.

V usage is TRBV30 and J usage is TRBJ2-3, with D perhaps matching TRBD1 or TRBD2 (5 bases each). Trimming took off 2 bases at V and 3 bases at J, with 12 bases between the two ends. The CDR3 contains 14 residues. Germline assignment: CDR1 GTSNPN and CDR2 SVGIG (reference sequence). The CDR3 nucleotides are TGTGCCTGGAGTAGAGGGGACGAAACAGATACGCAGTATTTT. Its translation: CAWSRGDETDTQYF.

The chain employs TRBV19 and TRBJ1-2, with 8 bases matching TRBD1. CDR3 length: 14 residues. Germline-derived CDR1 and CDR2 are LNHDA and SQIVND (reference sequence). With V trimmed by 9 bases and J by 5 bases, 11 bases remained unmatched. The CDR3 sequence is CASISSDRDYGYTF. The CDR3, as DNA: TGTGCCAGCATCTCCTCGGACAGGGATTATGGCTACACCTTC. Supplemented by reference TRBV19 and TRBJ1-2, the full variable domain reads DGGITQSPKYLFRKEGQNVTLSCEQNLNHDAMYWYRQDPGQGLRLIYYSQIVNDFQKGDIAEGYSVSREKKESFPLTVTSAQKNPTAFYLCASISSDRDYGYTFGSGTRLTVV.

The chain carries TRBV6-5 and TRBJ1-1; the D is unclear. The CDR3 is 15 amino acids. The V end lost 4 bases, the J end lost 0 bases, and 12 bases lay between the germline ends. Germline V gene data show CDR1 as MNHEY and CDR2 as SVGAGI. CDR3 sequence (DNA): TGTGCCAGCAGTTTCCGAGGTTACCTGAACACTGAAGCTTTCTTT. It yields the protein CASSFRGYLNTEAFF.

The rearrangement uses TRBV10-1 and TRBJ1-5; TRBD1 matches at 7 bases. The CDR3 is 21 amino acids. CDR1 is WNHNN, CDR2 SYGVQD, per germline (reference sequence). V dropped 0 bases and J dropped 1; count of bases not matched to a gene: 18. Here the CDR3 DNA reads TGCGCCAGCAGTGAGTCGTTCGTGGGGTTTGTACAGGGGAGAAGCAATCAGCCCCAGCATTTT. Encoded protein: CASSESFVGFVQGRSNQPQHF.